What follows are 27 T cell receptor beta chains derived from one specimen sequenced in a study of T cell responses to AZD1222 COVID-19 vaccine. The table came from immunoSEQ multiplex PCR; TCRdb's copy has only in-frame clones and leaves some out. The data show 95,000 to 100,000 clones, with roughly 90% seen just once and under 30% held by the top ten. The starting material was peripheral blood, obtained on day 0 of AZD1222 vaccination. The receptors come from an adult in good health.

This rearrangement joins TRBV7-8 to TRBJ2-7, with TRBD2 identical over 7 bases. This CDR3 comprises 13 residues. V shed 8 bases, J shed 2 bases, and the junction held 6 bases outside the gene matches. Germline V gene lookup returns CDR1 SGHVS and CDR2 FQNEAQ. The CDR3 protein is CASGRDVTYEQYF. The CDR3 DNA sequence: TGTGCCAGCGGGAGGGACGTGACCTACGAGCAGTACTTC.

The chain recombines TRBV19 with TRBJ2-7; 7 positions match TRBD1. The CDR3 has 15 residues. Germline V gives CDR1 LNHDA, CDR2 SQIVND (reference sequence). After removal of 3 bases from V and 3 bases from J, the junction contained 8 bases not matched to a gene. The CDR3: CASSIGVTGSYEQYF. Written as DNA, the CDR3 is TGTGCCAGTAGTATTGGAGTGACAGGGAGCTACGAGCAGTACTTC.

On this clone itself: Other DNA sequences in this sample translate to the same CDR3. The chain has TRBV6-2 or TRBV6-3 and TRBJ2-1, with 11 positions matching TRBD2. Losses at the gene ends were 4 bases for V and 5 bases for J; bases not matched to a gene: 4. Germline lookup yields CDR1 MNHEY and CDR2 SVGEGT. This CDR3 contains 15 residues. CDR3 loop: CASSSGLAGNNEQFF. CDR3 coding DNA: TGTGCCAGCAGTTCAGGACTAGCGGGCAACAATGAGCAGTTCTTC.

The chain couples TRBV28 to TRBJ1-5, with a weak D call TRBD1 (5 bases). CDR1 and CDR2 (germline): MDHEN, SYDVKM. V was trimmed by 3 bases and J by 6 bases, leaving 12 bases between them. The CDR3 totals 14 residues. Written as DNA, the CDR3 is TGTGCCAGCAGTTTGCCCATGGGGGGTCAGCCCCAGCATTTT. Amino acids: CASSLPMGGQPQHF.

The rearrangement links TRBV6-5 to TRBJ2-7, with D perhaps matching TRBD1 (6 bases). V lost 6 bases, J lost 9 bases, and 12 bases lay in between. From germline, CDR1 is MNHEY and CDR2 SVGAGI. The CDR3 sequence is 11 residues long. This chain's CDR3 is CASRLQGLQYF. CDR3 sequence (DNA): TGTGCCAGCAGGCTACAGGGCCTGCAGTACTTC.

This chain uses TRBV5-1 with TRBJ2-3; TRBD1 agrees at 9 bases. V was pared by 3 bases and J by 2 bases, with 4 bases of the junction left unmatched. The CDR3 length is 15 residues. Germline V gene lookup returns CDR1 SGHRS and CDR2 YFSETQ. In DNA form, the CDR3 reads TGCGCCAGCAGCTCGGGACAGGGAAACACAGATACGCAGTATTTT. The encoded protein is CASSSGQGNTDTQYF.

CDR3 sequence (DNA): TGTGCCAGCAGCCCCCGAGGGGTCGACGAGCAGTACTTC. It translates to CASSPRGVDEQYF. This rearrangement joins TRBV5-4 to TRBJ2-7; the D call may be TRBD1 or TRBD2 (5 bases each). CDR1 is SGHNT and CDR2 is YYREEE in the germline V gene (reference sequence). With 4 bases removed from V and 5 bases from J, the gap between germline ends came to 13 bases. The CDR3 has 13 amino acids.

The rearrangement links TRBV5-5 to TRBJ2-7, with a tentative D call TRBD2 (6 bases). This CDR3 is 17 amino acids long. Germline V gene lookup returns CDR1 SGHKS and CDR2 YYEKEE (reference sequence). V lost 6 bases to trimming and J lost 2 bases, with 24 bases between them. The CDR3 sequence: CASTPRGERAYPYEQYF. In DNA form, the CDR3 reads TGTGCCAGCACCCCGCGGGGAGAGCGGGCGTATCCCTACGAGCAGTACTTC.

The chain recombines TRBV6-2 or TRBV6-3 with TRBJ2-1; unclear D gene. Germline V gene lookup returns CDR1 MNHEY and CDR2 SVGEGT. V was clipped by 2 bases and J by 10 bases, with 12 bases between them. The CDR3 is 13 residues long. The CDR3 DNA reads as TGTGCCAGCAGTTACACTGTTCCATTAGAGCAGTTCTTC. Amino acid sequence: CASSYTVPLEQFF.

This clone was observed a handful of times. The chain joins TRBV27 to TRBJ1-6, with D uncertain. The CDR3 is made up of 12 amino acids. Deletions cut 6 bases from V and 11 bases from J, with 11 bases between. The germline CDR1 and CDR2 sequences are MNHEY and SMNVEV (reference sequence). The chain's CDR3 is CASSQIGPPLHF. The DNA for the CDR3 is TGTGCCAGCAGCCAGATCGGTCCACCCCTCCACTTT.

For the CDR3, the DNA is TGTGCCACCAGCAGAGAAGGGAATGAGCAGTTCTTC. It translates to CATSREGNEQFF. V gene TRBV15 combines with J gene TRBJ2-1; D unclear. Germline CDR1 and CDR2: LNHNV and YYDKDF (reference sequence). Trimming stripped 0 bases from V and 7 bases from J, with 4 bases between. This CDR3 contains 12 residues. Full variable domain (remainder filled in from reference TRBV15 and TRBJ2-1): DAMVIQNPRYQVTQFGKPVTLSCSQTLNHNVMYWYQQKSSQAPKLLFHYYDKDFNNEADTPDNFQSRRPNTSFCFLDIRSPGLGDTAMYLCATSREGNEQFFGPGTRLTVL.

This clone occurred a few times. This chain links TRBV2 with TRBJ1-1; no reliable D call. CDR1 SNHLY and CDR2 FYNNEI come from the germline V gene. The CDR3 spans 15 residues. Deletions cut 3 bases from V and 1 base from J, with 12 bases between. The CDR3 protein is CASSDLGEGNTEAFF. CDR3 nucleotides: TGTGCCAGCAGTGATTTAGGCGAGGGGAACACTGAAGCTTTCTTT.

This clone has just one count. V and J are TRBV4-3 and TRBJ2-7, with TRBD2 matching 13 bases. CDR1 is LGHNA and CDR2 is YSLEER in the germline V gene. The CDR3 runs to 16 residues. V shed 1 base, J shed 6 bases, and the junction held 6 bases outside the gene matches. The CDR3 bases are TGCGCCAGCAGCCAAGCTACGGGACTAGCGGGACGCGAGCAGTACTTC. Translating it yields CASSQATGLAGREQYF.

This clone was seen only once. The CDR3 sequence is CASSRGSGNSYEQYF. The CDR3 DNA follows: TGTGCCAGCAGTAGGGGTAGCGGGAACTCCTACGAGCAGTACTTC. This rearrangement joins TRBV6-5 to TRBJ2-7; 8 nucleotides align to TRBD2. Germline lookup yields CDR1 MNHEY and CDR2 SVGAGI. The trim removed 5 bases at V and 0 bases at J, leaving 6 bases unmatched. This CDR3 region has 15 residues.

The CDR3 is CASSDAPGSGQPQHF. CDR3 DNA sequence: TGTGCCAGCAGCGATGCCCCTGGGTCGGGTCAGCCCCAGCATTTT. V usage is TRBV9 and J usage is TRBJ1-5; D ambiguous. V dropped 3 bases and J dropped 6 bases, with 16 bases sitting between them. Germline CDR1 is SGDLS and CDR2 is YYNGEE. The CDR3 totals 15 residues.

The J gene is TRBJ1-6, the V gene TRBV30; possible D gene TRBD1, 6 bases. The CDR3 is made up of 13 amino acids. V lost 0 bases to trimming and J lost 8 bases, with 8 bases between them. The germline V gene encodes CDR1 GTSNPN and CDR2 SVGIG (reference sequence). In nucleotides, the CDR3 is TGTGCCTGGAGTGTACAGGGAGATTCACCCCTCCACTTT. This encodes CAWSVQGDSPLHF.

The rearrangement links TRBV28 to TRBJ2-7; weak D call: TRBD1 (5 bases). V was pared by 6 bases and J by 1 base, with 10 bases between. CDR1 and CDR2 from the germline V gene are MDHEN and SYDVKM. This CDR3 comprises 13 residues. CDR3 nucleotides: TGTGCCAGCAGGATTGACAGTTCCTACGAGCAGTACTTC. Translating it yields CASRIDSSYEQYF.

The chain couples TRBV4-3 to TRBJ2-1; 10 bases line up with TRBD2. With 4 bases clipped from V and 9 bases from J, the junction kept 6 bases outside the gene matches. Germline CDR1 and CDR2: LGHNA and YSLEER. The CDR3 is 14 amino acids. The CDR3 region is CASSLASGRTEQFF. The CDR3 DNA reads TGCGCCAGCAGCCTCGCTAGCGGGAGAACTGAGCAGTTCTTC.

The genes are TRBV5-4 and TRBJ2-7; weak D call: TRBD1 (6 bases). The CDR3 sequence is 14 residues long. The ends were cut back, 3 bases at V and 3 bases at J, with 13 bases in the middle. Germline CDR1 is SGHNT and CDR2 is YYREEE (reference sequence). DNA of the CDR3: TGTGCCAGCAGCTCGACAGGAAGTAACTACGAGCAGTACTTC. As protein: CASSSTGSNYEQYF.

The chain has TRBV4-3 and TRBJ2-7; 12 nucleotides agree with TRBD2. CDR3 size: 17 residues. Germline V CDR1 and CDR2: LGHNA, YSLEER. V gave up 1 base and J gave up 4 bases; unmatched junction bases: 8. CDR3 sequence: CASSQGSQLAGGYEQYF. The CDR3 nucleotides are TGCGCCAGCAGCCAAGGAAGCCAACTAGCGGGAGGTTACGAGCAGTACTTC.

The CDR3 region is CASSLANHGDEQYF. CDR3 bases: TGTGCCAGCAGCTTAGCGAACCACGGGGACGAGCAGTACTTC. The chain recombines TRBV7-8 with TRBJ2-7; D perhaps matches TRBD2 (5 bases). V was clipped by 0 bases and J by 5 bases, with 11 bases between them. The germline gives CDR1 SGHVS, CDR2 FQNEAQ. The CDR3 spans 14 residues.

The chain has TRBV5-4 and TRBJ2-5, with a possible D match to TRBD1 (7 bases). Between the trimmed V and J ends, which lost 4 bases and 9 bases, there was a span of 19 bases. This CDR3 has 14 amino acids. Germline V lookup: CDR1 SGHNT, CDR2 YYREEE (reference sequence). The CDR3 DNA sequence: TGTGCCAGCAGCCCAGCACGGGGGCAGGGGGCCCAGTACTTC. Translating gives CASSPARGQGAQYF.

Notes on this clone: An end of the junction differs from the germline gene, which may be a read error. The V and J genes are TRBV7-7 and TRBJ2-5, with TRBD1 matching 11 bases. The germline V gene encodes CDR1 SSHAT and CDR2 FNYEAQ (reference sequence). CDR3 length equals 15 residues. This CDR3 is CASSSGQGARETQYF. The CDR3 nucleotides read TGTGCTAGCAGCTCAGGACAGGGGGCACGTGAGACCCAGTACTTC.

The V call is TRBV18, the J call TRBJ2-3; 12 bases map to TRBD2. The V gene end was trimmed by 6 bases and the J gene end by 4 bases; junction bases not matched to a gene: 11. CDR3 length: 17 residues. Germline V gives CDR1 KGHSH, CDR2 LQKENI. CDR3 in DNA: TGTGCCAGCTCGCAACCTCTGACTAGCGGGAGAGCAGATACGCAGTATTTT. Protein: CASSQPLTSGRADTQYF.

The chain couples TRBV5-4 to TRBJ2-5, with TRBD1 matching over 8 bases. This CDR3 is built from 17 residues. V gave up 0 bases and J gave up 2 bases; unmatched junction bases: 9. Germline assignment: CDR1 SGHNT and CDR2 YYREEE (reference sequence). The CDR3 is CASSLALQGARQETQYF. The CDR3 DNA follows: TGTGCCAGCAGCTTGGCCCTCCAGGGGGCGCGGCAAGAGACCCAGTACTTC.

V and J are TRBV19 and TRBJ1-1; perhaps TRBD1 as D (6 bases). The CDR3 consists of 16 residues. Germline lookup yields CDR1 LNHDA and CDR2 SQIVND (reference sequence). V dropped 3 bases and J dropped 0 bases, with 14 bases sitting between them. This chain's CDR3 is CASSIGRTVMNTEAFF. The CDR3 DNA is TGTGCCAGTAGTATTGGGCGGACAGTCATGAACACTGAAGCTTTCTTT. The full variable domain, with the rest looked up from reference TRBV19 and TRBJ1-1, is DGGITQSPKYLFRKEGQNVTLSCEQNLNHDAMYWYRQDPGQGLRLIYYSQIVNDFQKGDIAEGYSVSREKKESFPLTVTSAQKNPTAFYLCASSIGRTVMNTEAFFGQGTRLTVV.

This clone came up a few times. This chain connects TRBV28 to TRBJ2-7; 9 bases match TRBD1. The length of the CDR3 is 16 residues. With 3 bases clipped from V and 1 base from J, the junction kept 7 bases outside the gene matches. The germline gives CDR1 MDHEN, CDR2 SYDVKM. The CDR3 spells CASSLPGGTGSYEQYF. The CDR3 nucleotides read TGTGCCAGCAGTTTGCCCGGGGGGACAGGGTCCTACGAGCAGTACTTC.